This T cell receptor (beta chain) was identified in a study of T-cell memory formation after mild COVID-19. Study observations and caveats: The pre-infection memory compartment contained some responding clones, suggesting cross-reactive memory joined. Clones that contracted from day 15 to 85 had balanced CD4/CD8; later expanders were CD4+ biased.

The germline gives CDR1 DFQATT, CDR2 SNEGSKA (reference sequence). V was cut by 2 bases and J by 2 bases, with 11 bases left in between. CDR3 size: 14 residues. In this sample, this clonotype turned up a few times. Its antigen is undetermined. 5'RACE with constant-segment primers built TCRalpha and TCRbeta cDNA libraries with UMIs. TCRdb itself ran the 5' RACE reads through MiXCR, one entry per CDR3 protein. In the table there are some 290,000 distinct CDR3 sequences, roughly 16% of which are singletons. This TCR was sampled from a man aged 18-30 years who had mild COVID-19 (a few samples of this study predate the infection). Cell type and time point are not known. The chain carries TRBV20-1 and TRBJ2-3, with D perhaps matching TRBD2 (6 bases). The specimen was PBMCs or a T cell subset sorted from them (not recorded which). CDR3 sequence: CSARLWGDTDTQYF. DNA for the CDR3: TGCAGTGCTAGATTGTGGGGGGACACAGATACGCAGTATTTT.